The 12 T cell receptor beta chains reported below all come from one sample, sequenced in a study of shared clonotypes between healthy human individuals. Sequencing used immunoSEQ multiplex PCR; TCRdb keeps in-frame clones, though not all of them. The repertoire includes more than 1.2 million clones, about 98.5% of them detected once, and around 0.38% sits in the top ten. Specimen: naive CD4+ T cells sorted from blood. Sample subset: CD45RA+ positively selected. Receptors were obtained from a man younger than 40 in good health.

On this clone: The same CDR3 can be traced to other DNA sequences in this sample. The chain recombines TRBV11-2 with TRBJ2-7; D is uncertain. Germline CDR1 is SGHAT and CDR2 is FQNNGV. This CDR3 contains 12 residues. V lost 2 bases, J lost 4 bases, and 6 bases lay in between. In DNA form, the CDR3 reads TGTGCCAGCAGCTTAACGAGGTACGAGCAGTACTTC. Translation: CASSLTRYEQYF.

As regards this clone: The same CDR3 can be traced to other DNA sequences in this sample. J is TRBJ2-5 and V is TRBV18; D might be TRBD1 (6 bases). Germline CDR1 is KGHSH and CDR2 is LQKENI. CDR3 length equals 14 residues. Trimming stripped 6 bases from V and 2 bases from J, with 13 bases between. The CDR3 coding sequence is TGTGCCAGCTCCCCGAGGACAGTTCAAGAGACCCAGTACTTC. Translated: CASSPRTVQETQYF.

This chain joins TRBV5-5 and TRBJ1-5, with 9 nucleotides matching TRBD1. Germline CDR1 and CDR2: SGHKS and YYEKEE (reference sequence). This CDR3 is built from 15 residues. Trimming took 5 bases from V and 2 from J; bases not matched to a gene: 5. The CDR3 here is CASRRTGDGNQPQHF. The CDR3 DNA sequence: TGTGCCAGCAGGAGGACAGGGGACGGCAATCAGCCCCAGCATTTT.

This chain connects TRBV19 to TRBJ1-5, with 9 bases fitting TRBD1. Trimming removed 2 bases from V and 3 bases from J; junction bases left unmatched: 5. CDR1 and CDR2 from the germline V gene are LNHDA and SQIVND (reference sequence). The CDR3 has 16 residues. The CDR3 sequence is CASSIRGQGFNQPQHF. The CDR3 region has the DNA TGTGCCAGTAGTATAAGGGGACAGGGCTTCAATCAGCCCCAGCATTTT.

The chain links TRBV18 to TRBJ2-3; no reliable D call. The V end was cut by 6 bases, the J end by 3 bases, with 19 bases between. Looked up from germline, CDR1 is KGHSH and CDR2 is LQKENI. The CDR3 length is 16 residues. The CDR3 sequence: CASSPAVGSSTDTQYF. The DNA for the CDR3 is TGTGCCAGCTCGCCGGCCGTGGGATCCTCAACAGATACGCAGTATTTT.

The J gene is TRBJ2-7, the V gene TRBV5-4; unclear D gene. Germline assignment: CDR1 SGHNT and CDR2 YYREEE (reference sequence). Trimming took off 0 bases at V and 5 bases at J, with 21 bases between the two ends. The CDR3 is 17 residues long. CDR3 protein: CASSLGGAAPGIDEQYF. DNA of the CDR3: TGTGCCAGCAGCTTGGGTGGTGCGGCCCCGGGTATTGACGAGCAGTACTTC.

The genes are TRBV7-3 and TRBJ2-6, with D maybe TRBD2 (5 bases). The CDR3 totals 17 residues. V gave up 5 bases and J gave up 4 bases, with 18 bases separating them. CDR1 and CDR2 (germline): SGHTA, FQGTGA. CDR3 amino acids: CASSSLPPGSGANVLTF. In DNA, the CDR3 is TGTGCCAGCAGCAGCCTCCCACCGGGATCGGGGGCCAACGTCCTGACTTTC.

The chain couples TRBV11-2 to TRBJ2-3, with D unresolved. CDR3 length equals 13 residues. Trimming left V 2 bases short and J 5 bases short, with 8 bases between. The germline CDR1 and CDR2 sequences are SGHAT and FQNNGV. In DNA, the CDR3 is TGTGCCAGCAGCTTACGGGTGGGAGATACGCAGTATTTT. Amino acids: CASSLRVGDTQYF.

The rearrangement joins TRBV10-1 to TRBJ2-1; D gene unclear. In germline, CDR1 is WNHNN, CDR2 SYGVQD (reference sequence). The CDR3 has 13 amino acids. Trimming shortened V by 8 bases and J by 1 base, and 9 bases separated the two germline ends. This chain's CDR3 is CASSRPSYNEQFF. The CDR3 coding sequence is TGCGCCAGCTCCCGGCCATCCTACAATGAGCAGTTCTTC.

V is TRBV28 and J is TRBJ2-3; D may be TRBD2 (6 bases). V was trimmed by 8 bases and J by 0 bases, leaving 9 bases between them. Germline-derived CDR1 and CDR2 are MDHEN and SYDVKM. This CDR3 region has 13 residues. The CDR3 loop is CASESGSTDTQYF. The CDR3 nucleotides read TGTGCCAGCGAGAGCGGGAGCACAGATACGCAGTATTTT.

The chain recombines TRBV5-1 with TRBJ1-4; 8 nucleotides agree with TRBD1. V was clipped by 5 bases and J by 10 bases; unmatched bases: 7. Germline V gene lookup returns CDR1 SGHRS and CDR2 YFSETQ. This CDR3 is 13 amino acids long. The CDR3 nucleotides read TGCGCCAGCAGTTTTGGACAGGGTAGAAAACTGTTTTTT. Encoded protein: CASSFGQGRKLFF.

The rearrangement uses TRBV2 and TRBJ1-1; 8 bases are shared with TRBD1. Germline V gene data show CDR1 as SNHLY and CDR2 as FYNNEI. With 9 bases clipped from V and 1 base from J, the junction kept 7 bases outside the gene matches. This CDR3 has 14 amino acids. The CDR3 is CARRDRTENTEAFF. CDR3 DNA sequence: TGTGCCAGAAGGGACAGGACAGAGAACACTGAAGCTTTCTTT.